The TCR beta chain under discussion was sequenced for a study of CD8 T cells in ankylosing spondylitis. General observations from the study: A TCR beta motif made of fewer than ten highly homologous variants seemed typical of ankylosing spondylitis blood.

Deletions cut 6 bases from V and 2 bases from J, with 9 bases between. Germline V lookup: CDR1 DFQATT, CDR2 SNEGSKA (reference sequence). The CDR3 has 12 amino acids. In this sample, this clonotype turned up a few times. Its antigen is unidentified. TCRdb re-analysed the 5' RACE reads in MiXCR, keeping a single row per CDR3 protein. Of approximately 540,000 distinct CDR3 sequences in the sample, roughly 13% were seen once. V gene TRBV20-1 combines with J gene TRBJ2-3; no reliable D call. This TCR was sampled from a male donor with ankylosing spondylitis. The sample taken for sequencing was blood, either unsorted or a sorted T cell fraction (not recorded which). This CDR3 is CSAKYSTDTQYF. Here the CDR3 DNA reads TGCAGTGCCAAGTACTCCACAGATACGCAGTATTTT.